This TCR beta chain was recorded in a study of T cell repertoires in cytomegalovirus infection. Study-level results: Frequencies of public TCR beta families were cumulated, and this identified carriers of CMV plus the relevant HLA.

A word on this clonotype: Its antigen is not known.

From the reads, TCRdb called clonotypes with MiXCR, one entry per CDR3 protein. The table lists around 540,000 distinct CDR3 sequences, around a third of them singletons. The ends lost 3 bases at V and 3 bases at J; junction bases unmatched: 1. Germline CDR1 DFQATT, CDR2 SNEGSKA (reference sequence). This CDR3 region has 13 residues. The rearrangement uses TRBV20-1 and TRBJ2-7; TRBD2 agrees at 11 bases. The TCR originated in a human donor in good health (CMV status not recorded). Some clones in this sample may be carry-over from other donors' samples. Source: cultured PBMCs, taken from culture after CMV antigen stimulation. The CDR3 bases are TGCAGTGCTAGGACTAGCGGGGACTACGAGCAGTACTTC. This sequence encodes CSARTSGDYEQYF.